One sample yielded the 5 T cell receptor beta chains listed below, sequenced in a study of T cell clonality in common variable immunodeficiency. TCRdb's copy holds only in-frame clones and misses some; the assay was immunoSEQ multiplex PCR. Sampling found roughly 58,000 clones, none seen once. The source material was peripheral blood mononuclear cells. Receptor source: a person aged 18 to 70 in good health.

Many counts were recorded for this clone. Sequencing ends 3 residues short of the CDR3 end; the germline J gene provides the rest. The rearrangement joins TRBV28 to TRBJ2-3, with unresolved D. Trimming shortened V by 4 bases and J by 6 bases, and 11 bases separated the two germline ends. Germline CDR1 is MDHEN and CDR2 is SYDVKM. The CDR3 runs 13 residues. This chain's CDR3 is CASSSFDGDTQYF. CDR3 bases read: TGTGCCAGCAGTTCCTTCGACGGGGATACG.

This clone was observed at least ten times. The read ends 3 residues before the CDR3 terminus; that terminus is restored from the germline J gene. The rearrangement joins TRBV27 to TRBJ1-2; D remains unclear. Germline lookup yields CDR1 MNHEY and CDR2 SMNVEV (reference sequence). Trimming took 2 bases from V and 2 from J, leaving 6 bases between them. The CDR3 is 13 amino acids. The sequenced part of the CDR3 DNA is TGTGCCAGCAGTTTACAGGAAAACTATGGC. Encoded protein: CASSLQENYG. The entire CDR3 is CASSLQENYGYTF.

At least ten counts were recorded for this clone. The read gets to within 3 residues of the CDR3 end, and the germline J gene fills in the rest. The chain couples TRBV2 to TRBJ2-7; TRBD2 agrees at 10 bases. V shed 3 bases, J shed 0 bases, and the junction held 2 bases outside the gene matches. Germline CDR1 is SNHLY and CDR2 is FYNNEI. CDR3 length: 15 residues. CDR3 DNA (partial): TGTGCCAGCAGTGAGCTAGCGGGAGCCTCCTACGAG. This translates into CASSELAGASYE. The full CDR3 is CASSELAGASYEQYF.

This clone was seen many times. The DNA ends 3 residues before the CDR3 does, and the rest of the CDR3 is filled in from the germline J gene. The V and J genes are TRBV20-1 and TRBJ2-2, with D tentatively TRBD2 (5 bases). The CDR3 consists of 16 residues. V dropped 3 bases and J dropped 0 bases, with 14 bases sitting between them. CDR1 and CDR2 (germline): DFQATT, SNEGSKA (reference sequence). The CDR3 loop is CSARYSGHANTGELFF. The CDR3 bases that were read are TGCAGTGCTAGGTACAGCGGCCACGCGAACACCGGGGAG.

As regards this clone: This may be a read error, as it is one base from a much larger clone. The CDR3 region is CASSLGLQDRNPSNQPQYF. The part of the CDR3 DNA that was read is TGCGCCAGCAGCTTAGGATTACAGGACCGGAACCCAAGCAATCAGCCG. The chain recombines TRBV5-1 with TRBJ2-3, with D possibly being TRBD1 (5 bases). The sequenced fragment ends 3 residues before the CDR3 boundary, so the rest is inferred from the germline J gene. Per germline, CDR1 SGHRS and CDR2 YFSETQ. This CDR3 has 19 amino acids.